This T cell receptor (beta chain) was recorded in a study of shared clonotypes between healthy human individuals. Overall study: Plates per donor: three CD4 naive, three CD4 memory, two CD8 naive, one CD8 memory.

Notes on this clone: What it recognizes is unknown.

An even split of each subset's genomic DNA across several immunoSEQ plates was performed. Clones were sequenced by immunoSEQ multiplex PCR, and TCRdb holds only the in-frame ones, with some missing. This table has around 1,100,000 clones, 60% to 85% appearing once. General study points: Generally, estimated richness proved larger in naive subsets than it did in memory subsets.

V lost 0 bases and J lost 6, with 13 bases in between. The CDR3 is made up of 14 amino acids. Per the germline V gene, CDR1 is SQVTM and CDR2 is ANQGSEA. Material for sequencing was memory CD4+ T cells from PBMCs. Noted subset: CD45RA-negative fraction. The rearrangement uses TRBV29-1 and TRBJ2-3; no clear D. The receptor was isolated from a young man in good health. Some clones in this sample may be carry-over from other donors' samples. Written as DNA, the CDR3 is TGCAGCGTTGAAGATTTGGACCCTGGGGATACGCAGTATTTT. Translation gives CSVEDLDPGDTQYF.